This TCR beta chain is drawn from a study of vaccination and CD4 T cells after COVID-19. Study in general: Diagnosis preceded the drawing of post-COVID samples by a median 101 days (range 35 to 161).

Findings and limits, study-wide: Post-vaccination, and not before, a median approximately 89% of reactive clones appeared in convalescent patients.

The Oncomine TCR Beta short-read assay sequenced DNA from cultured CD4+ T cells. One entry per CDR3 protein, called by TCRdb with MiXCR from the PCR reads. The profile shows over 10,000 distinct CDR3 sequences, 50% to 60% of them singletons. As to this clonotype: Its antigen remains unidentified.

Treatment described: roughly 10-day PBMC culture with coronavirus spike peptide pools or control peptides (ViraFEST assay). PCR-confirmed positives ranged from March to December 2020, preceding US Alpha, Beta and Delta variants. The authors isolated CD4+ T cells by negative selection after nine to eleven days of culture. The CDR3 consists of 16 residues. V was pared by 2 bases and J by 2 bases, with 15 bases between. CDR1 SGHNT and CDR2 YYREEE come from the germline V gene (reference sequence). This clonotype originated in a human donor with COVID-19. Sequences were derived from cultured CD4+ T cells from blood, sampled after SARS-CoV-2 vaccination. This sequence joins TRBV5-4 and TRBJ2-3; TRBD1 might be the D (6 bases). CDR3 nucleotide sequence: TGTGCCAGCAGCTTACTAGGACAGAGAGCCACAGATACGCAGTATTTT. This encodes CASSLLGQRATDTQYF.